The next 3 T cell receptor beta chains were all read from a single sample in a study of blood T cell repertoires in COVID-19. This table comes from immunoSEQ multiplex PCR, and its TCRdb copy is limited to in-frame clones, with some not included. The data hold under 300,000 clones, with roughly 85% observed a single time. The sample was peripheral blood. The receptors here all came from a woman between 18 and 30 years old with acute or convalescent COVID-19.

In this sample, this clone turned up a few times. The V call is TRBV3-1 (or the pseudogene TRBV3-2), the J call TRBJ1-1; D is unclear. The germline CDR1 and CDR2 sequences are LGHDT and YNNKEL (reference sequence). There are 12 residues in the CDR3. The V gene lost 1 base and the J gene lost 3 bases, with 3 bases spanning the gap. CDR3 DNA sequence: TGTGCCAGCAGCCAAGGGCACACTGAAGCTTTCTTT. It translates to CASSQGHTEAFF.

CDR3 region: CASSPLPGQDQETQYF. The DNA for the CDR3 is TGTGCCAGCTCACCACTTCCGGGACAAGACCAAGAGACCCAGTACTTC. The gene calls are TRBV18 and TRBJ2-5; D might be TRBD1 (6 bases). CDR3 length: 16 residues. Germline V gives CDR1 KGHSH, CDR2 LQKENI. V lost 1 base, J lost 0 bases, and 12 bases lay in between.

This CDR3 is CATKLAGEGEAFF. DNA for the CDR3: TGTGCCACCAAACTAGCGGGGGAGGGCGAAGCTTTCTTT. This chain uses TRBV6-5 with TRBJ1-1; perhaps TRBD1 as D (5 bases). The germline V gene has CDR1 MNHEY and CDR2 SVGAGI. V was clipped by 10 bases and J by 8 bases, with 20 bases between them. The CDR3 totals 13 residues.